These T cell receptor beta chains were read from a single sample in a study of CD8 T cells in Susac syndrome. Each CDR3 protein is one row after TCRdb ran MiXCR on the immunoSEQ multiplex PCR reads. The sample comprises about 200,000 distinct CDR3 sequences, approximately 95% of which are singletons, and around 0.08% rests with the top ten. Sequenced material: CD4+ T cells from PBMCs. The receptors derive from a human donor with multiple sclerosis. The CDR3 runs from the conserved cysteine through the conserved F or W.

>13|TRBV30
CAWSVLTPGDYTF
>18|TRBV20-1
CSAPNRLAGISSTDTQYF
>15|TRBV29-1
CSVLRGRTNTGELFF
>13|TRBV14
CASSPLTGADLYF
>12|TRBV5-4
CAIEEGQTKQYF
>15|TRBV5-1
CASSLDRGNTGELFF
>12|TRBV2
CASSDRANVLTF
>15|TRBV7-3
CASSNSGLSTDTQYF
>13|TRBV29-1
CSVEPSSTDTQYF
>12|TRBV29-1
CSVDRGYTEAFF
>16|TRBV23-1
CASSLLRDRVTLEQYF
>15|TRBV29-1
CSVATSGGAYNEQFF
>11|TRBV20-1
CSARAGETQYF
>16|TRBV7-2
CASSPDTDSSNQPQHF
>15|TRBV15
CATSRDRSRNTEAFF
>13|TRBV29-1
CSVPKLTARGYTF
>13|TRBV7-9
CASRPGAGNGYTF
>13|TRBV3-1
CASSGTMVTGYTF
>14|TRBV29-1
CSVEADPHGYGYTF
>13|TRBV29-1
CSVPLGTNYGYTF
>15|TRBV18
CASSPPGGIAYEQYF
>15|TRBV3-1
CASSHRGREVGELFF
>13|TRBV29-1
CSVGSGTTYEQYF
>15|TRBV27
CASSQRALFNYGYTF
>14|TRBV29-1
CSVEFTAGNTEAFF
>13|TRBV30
CAWAGTGAEKLFF
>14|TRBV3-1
CASSQDVGTGELFF
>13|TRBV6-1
CASSEGTQETQYF
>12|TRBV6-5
CASSYSNLPLHF
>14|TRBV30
CAWVDGLARETQYF
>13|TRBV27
CASSVHRVGTQYF
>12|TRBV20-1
CSAYTGKETQYF
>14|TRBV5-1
CASSTGQGRYGYTF
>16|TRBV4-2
CASSQDSAGGLDTQYF
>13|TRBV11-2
CASSVNRGPGYTF
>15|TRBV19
CASSSPGTDQETQYF
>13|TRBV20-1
CSAPDRTNEKLFF
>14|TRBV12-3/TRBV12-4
CASSLGLAEGFEFF
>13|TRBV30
CAWSRGLLAEAFF
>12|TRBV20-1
CSAIGTERTQYF
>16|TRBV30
CAWSVGPGLAGDTQYF
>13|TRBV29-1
CSAEGGTGNTIYF
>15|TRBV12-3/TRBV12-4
CASSLRGGVGQPQHF
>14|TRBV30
CAWSVGFENTEAFF
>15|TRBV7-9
CASSLDPRQRSEAFF
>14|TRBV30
CAWSRDSGANVLTF
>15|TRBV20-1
CSARGTGDGNQPQHF
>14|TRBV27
CASSLRDTNEKLFF
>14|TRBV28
CASGTGGITDTQYF
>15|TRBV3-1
CASSQDLGRVDTQYF
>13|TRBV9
CASSVEQVNEQFF
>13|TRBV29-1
CSVGAGGDTEAFF
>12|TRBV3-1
CASSQSSTEAFF
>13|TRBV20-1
CSAGGLATNEQFF
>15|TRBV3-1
CASSQDGSTYQPQHF